The 29 T cell receptor beta chains given below trace back to one sample, sequenced in a study of CD8 T cells in ankylosing spondylitis. Findings of the study overall: What appeared characteristic of ankylosing spondylitis blood was a TCR beta motif of under 10 highly homologous variants.

TCRdb passed the 5' RACE reads through MiXCR, listing each CDR3 protein once. The sample shows 130,000 or so distinct CDR3 sequences, under 20% of them seen only once. These receptors lack a known antigen. Sequenced: blood, either unsorted or a sorted T cell fraction (not recorded which). Every receptor here comes from a male donor with ankylosing spondylitis.

This chain links TRBV7-8 with TRBJ2-7, with 11 nucleotides matching TRBD2. With V trimmed by 6 bases and J by 2 bases, 9 bases remained unmatched. This CDR3 has 16 residues. The germline CDR1 and CDR2 sequences are SGHVS and FQNEAQ. CDR3 sequence reads: CASRPILAGVPYEQYF. Here the CDR3 DNA reads TGTGCCAGCAGACCAATACTAGCGGGAGTTCCCTACGAGCAGTACTTC.

There are a few counts of this clonotype. The chain employs TRBV9 and TRBJ1-4; D gene uncertain. V was pared by 0 bases and J by 5 bases, with 8 bases between. The germline V gene encodes CDR1 SGDLS and CDR2 YYNGEE. This CDR3 comprises 14 residues. The CDR3 is CASSVEGMNEKLFF. CDR3 coding DNA: TGTGCCAGCAGCGTAGAAGGGATGAATGAAAAACTGTTTTTT. Based on the CDR3 plus reference TRBV9 and TRBJ1-4, the full variable domain is DSGVTQTPKHLITATGQRVTLRCSPRSGDLSVYWYQQSLDQGLQFLIQYYNGEERAKGNILERFSAQQFPDLHSELNLSSLELGDSALYFCASSVEGMNEKLFFGSGTQLSVL.

This clonotype appeared a few times. V is TRBV7-9 and J is TRBJ1-1; D ambiguous. CDR1 is SEHNR and CDR2 is FQNEAQ in the germline V gene (reference sequence). The CDR3 totals 15 residues. Deletions cut 2 bases from V and 7 bases from J, with 17 bases between. CDR3 sequence reads: CASSLKGAAPNEAFF. As DNA, the CDR3 is TGTGCCAGCAGCTTAAAGGGCGCAGCCCCAAATGAAGCTTTCTTT.

DNA of the CDR3: TGTGCCATCAGATCCCTGGGAGAATCTAACTATGGCTACACCTTC. It codes for CAIRSLGESNYGYTF. This chain joins TRBV10-3 and TRBJ1-2, with unresolved D. Trimming removed 6 bases at V and 0 bases at J, with 14 bases between. The germline gives CDR1 ENHRY, CDR2 SYGVKD. The CDR3 is 15 residues long.

In this sample, this clonotype turned up a few times. The chain uses TRBV4-3 and TRBJ2-7; TRBD2 aligns across 9 bases. Trimming cost V 3 bases and J 3 bases; bases outside gene matches: 6. Germline V CDR1 and CDR2: LGHNA, YSLEER. This CDR3 region has 15 residues. CDR3 nucleotides: TGCGCCAGCAGCCAGGGGACTAGCAGCCACTACGAGCAGTACTTC. Encoded protein: CASSQGTSSHYEQYF.

This clonotype was counted only a few times. The CDR3 bases are TGTGCCAGCAGTTTATTTGCCAATGAGCAGTTCTTC. It encodes CASSLFANEQFF. The chain carries TRBV28 and TRBJ2-1; D remains unclear. Germline V gene sequence: CDR1 MDHEN, CDR2 SYDVKM. The CDR3 is made up of 12 amino acids. Trimming took off 1 base at V and 6 bases at J, with 4 bases between the two ends.

This chain uses TRBV12-5 with TRBJ2-1, with 9 nucleotides matching TRBD2. V shed 1 base and J 3 bases; nucleotides not matched to a gene: 13. Germline CDR1 LGHNT, CDR2 FRNRAP. The CDR3 consists of 19 residues. CDR3 in amino acids: CASGLGGGVAGALYNEQFF. In nucleotides, the CDR3 is TGTGCTAGTGGTTTGGGTGGGGGGGTAGCGGGAGCCCTCTACAATGAGCAGTTCTTC.

The table lists this clonotype with a few counts. Possible read error: a much larger clone is one base away. J is TRBJ1-1 and V is TRBV12-3 or TRBV12-4; no clear D gene. This CDR3 contains 12 residues. V was trimmed by 1 base and J by 4 bases, leaving 4 bases between them. In nucleotides, the CDR3 is TGTGCCAGCAGTTTAGAGGGCACTGAAGCTTTCTTT. Translation gives CASSLEGTEAFF.

The chain couples TRBV4-1 to TRBJ2-7; 9 positions match TRBD1. This CDR3 is built from 16 residues. Germline-derived CDR1 and CDR2 are MGHRA and YSYEKL. The V gene end was trimmed by 0 bases and the J gene end by 4 bases; junction bases not matched to a gene: 7. DNA of the CDR3: TGCGCCAGCAGCCAAGATCGAGGGACAGGGTTGTACGAGCAGTACTTC. It specifies CASSQDRGTGLYEQYF.

This clonotype has only a few counts. This chain joins TRBV27 and TRBJ2-1; D may match TRBD1 or TRBD2 (6 bases each). The ends were cut back, 6 bases at V and 3 bases at J, with 9 bases in the middle. The CDR3 sequence is 13 residues long. The germline CDR1 and CDR2 sequences are MNHEY and SMNVEV (reference sequence). The chain's CDR3 is CASREGGYNEQFF. Written as DNA, the CDR3 is TGTGCCAGCAGGGAGGGGGGCTACAATGAGCAGTTCTTC.

The V and J genes are TRBV29-1 and TRBJ1-2, with D possibly TRBD1 on 5 matching bases. This CDR3 spans 16 amino acids. The germline V gene encodes CDR1 SQVTM and CDR2 ANQGSEA. The germline V and J ends were trimmed by 1 base and 2 bases, with 17 bases remaining between them. Written as DNA, the CDR3 is TGCAGCGTTGAAGGTGACTGGGGCGGACTCAACTATGGCTACACCTTC. Translation gives CSVEGDWGGLNYGYTF.

DNA of the CDR3: TGTGCCAGCAGCGACCCGGTGGCGGGAGGGAACACCGGGGAGCTGTTTTTT. This codes for CASSDPVAGGNTGELFF. The chain carries TRBV9 and TRBJ2-2, with 8 bases matching TRBD2. Germline lookup yields CDR1 SGDLS and CDR2 YYNGEE. After removal of 3 bases from V and 1 base from J, the junction contained 8 bases not matched to a gene. The CDR3 runs to 17 residues.

The J gene is TRBJ1-1, the V gene TRBV5-5; no clear D. Germline CDR1 and CDR2: SGHKS and YYEKEE (reference sequence). CDR3 size: 13 residues. The V and J ends lost 2 bases and 1 base respectively, with 6 bases between them. CDR3 loop: CASSFTENTEAFF. DNA of the CDR3: TGTGCCAGCAGCTTCACAGAGAACACTGAAGCTTTCTTT.

DNA for the CDR3: TGTGCCAGCAGTCTGACGCCGGATTCCTACAATGAGCAGTTCTTC. This sequence encodes CASSLTPDSYNEQFF. The V gene is TRBV7-9, the J gene TRBJ2-1; D remains unclear. CDR1 and CDR2 (germline): SEHNR, FQNEAQ (reference sequence). Trimming left V 6 bases short and J 1 base short, with 13 bases between. The CDR3 length is 15 residues.

The chain has TRBV7-9 and TRBJ2-1, with TRBD2 matching over 7 bases. Germline assignment: CDR1 SEHNR and CDR2 FQNEAQ (reference sequence). Trimming removed 4 bases from V and 2 bases from J; junction bases left unmatched: 5. CDR3 length equals 15 residues. CDR3 DNA sequence: TGTGCCAGCAGCTCCCCCGGGACTACCTACAATGAGCAGTTCTTC. It encodes CASSSPGTTYNEQFF.

In its sample, this clonotype was seen many times. This chain connects TRBV7-8 to TRBJ2-7; D call uncertain. Germline CDR1 SGHVS, CDR2 FQNEAQ. This CDR3 is built from 15 residues. With 4 bases removed from V and 0 bases from J, the gap between germline ends came to 13 bases. The CDR3 nucleotides read TGTGCCAGCAGCTCCACACTCGGTTTCTCCTACGAGCAGTACTTC. Translating gives CASSSTLGFSYEQYF.

This clonotype was counted only a few times. The chain couples TRBV7-9 to TRBJ2-1; no definite D call. Germline CDR1 reads SEHNR; CDR2 reads FQNEAQ (reference sequence). The CDR3 runs 12 residues. The germline V and J ends were trimmed by 8 bases and 9 bases, with 14 bases remaining between them. Written as DNA, the CDR3 is TGTGCCAGCTCGACCCTGTCTGGTGAGCAGTTCTTC. It translates to CASSTLSGEQFF.

A word on this clonotype: A much larger clone lies one base from this, so it may be a read error. The chain couples TRBV7-8 to TRBJ2-1; TRBD2 aligns across 8 bases. The CDR3 is made up of 16 amino acids. Germline V gene data show CDR1 as SGHVS and CDR2 as FQNEAQ. The CDR3 DNA is TGTGACAGCAGCTTACCTCGGGAGGGCCTTTGGAATGAGCAGTTCTTC. Amino acids: CDSSLPREGLWNEQFF.

The chain joins TRBV5-1 to TRBJ2-7; 15 nucleotides line up with TRBD2. Germline assignment: CDR1 SGHRS and CDR2 YFSETQ. The junction had 5 bases not matched to a gene; V was cut back by 4 bases and J by 6 bases. This CDR3 has 15 amino acids. The CDR3 bases are TGCGCCAGCAGCCTGGGGACTAGCGGGAGGCTCGAGCAGTACTTC. Protein sequence: CASSLGTSGRLEQYF.

This CDR3 reads CSAWTSGTYEQYF. The CDR3 DNA is TGCAGTGCTTGGACTAGCGGAACCTACGAGCAGTACTTC. The chain carries TRBV20-1 and TRBJ2-7, with 10 bases lining up with TRBD2. Trimming cost V 5 bases and J 2 bases; bases outside gene matches: 3. Germline lookup yields CDR1 DFQATT and CDR2 SNEGSKA (reference sequence). The CDR3 extends over 13 amino acids.

This clonotype was seen more than once but under ten times. The V gene is TRBV20-1, the J gene TRBJ2-7; no definite D call. The V end lost 2 bases, the J end lost 4 bases, and 6 bases lay between the germline ends. CDR1 and CDR2 from the germline V gene are DFQATT and SNEGSKA (reference sequence). There are 11 residues in the CDR3. The CDR3 nucleotides read TGCAGTGCTAGACTCTATTACGAGCAGTACTTC. Amino acid sequence: CSARLYYEQYF.

There are a few counts of this clonotype. This chain links TRBV2 with TRBJ2-1; D gene ambiguous. Germline V gene lookup returns CDR1 SNHLY and CDR2 FYNNEI. The CDR3 covers 16 residues. V was pared by 8 bases and J by 6 bases, with 23 bases between. The CDR3 sequence: CASYAWGATTGNEQFF. The CDR3 DNA follows: TGTGCCAGCTATGCATGGGGTGCGACAACGGGCAATGAGCAGTTCTTC.

The chain links TRBV29-1 to TRBJ2-3; D may be TRBD1 (6 bases). The CDR3 runs to 16 residues. V dropped 6 bases and J dropped 1 base, with 20 bases sitting between them. The germline V gene encodes CDR1 SQVTM and CDR2 ANQGSEA. The CDR3 sequence is CSVYPDWTVGTDTQYF. DNA of the CDR3: TGCAGCGTCTACCCGGATTGGACAGTGGGCACAGATACGCAGTATTTT.

This chain connects TRBV12-3 or TRBV12-4 to TRBJ2-1; 14 bases map to TRBD2. CDR3 size: 14 residues. Losses at the gene ends were 6 bases for V and 8 bases for J; bases not matched to a gene: 3. The CDR3 DNA reads TGTGCCAGCAGAGGGACTAGCGGGAGCTATGAGCAGTTCTTC. Its translation is CASRGTSGSYEQFF.

Only a few counts were recorded for this clonotype. V and J are TRBV24-1 and TRBJ2-2; 9 bases line up with TRBD2. Germline CDR1 and CDR2: KGHDR and SFDVKD. V shed 4 bases and J 4 bases; nucleotides not matched to a gene: 6. This CDR3 region has 16 residues. The CDR3 DNA sequence: TGTGCCACCAGTGACCCGACTAGCGGATTCACCGGGGAGCTGTTTTTT. Amino acid sequence: CATSDPTSGFTGELFF.

The chain combines TRBV11-2 with TRBJ2-5, with TRBD2 identical over 12 bases. V lost 5 bases and J lost 5; bases outside the gene matches: 9. CDR3 length: 16 amino acids. Per germline, CDR1 SGHAT and CDR2 FQNNGV. CDR3 coding DNA: TGTGCCAGCAGCATACGACTAGCGGGAGTGAGGGAGACCCAGTACTTC. Residues: CASSIRLAGVRETQYF.

This clonotype came up a few times. The genes are TRBV5-1 and TRBJ2-7, with TRBD2 matching over 10 bases. The CDR3 loop spans 15 amino acids. Looked up from germline, CDR1 is SGHRS and CDR2 is YFSETQ. Losses at the gene ends were 4 bases for V and 2 bases for J; bases not matched to a gene: 6. CDR3 loop: CASSIGLADTYEQYF. As DNA, the CDR3 is TGCGCCAGCAGCATAGGACTAGCGGATACCTACGAGCAGTACTTC.

This clonotype has a count of ten or more. The chain employs TRBV6-5 and TRBJ1-2; the D gene is possibly TRBD1 (6 bases). Germline V gene sequence: CDR1 MNHEY, CDR2 SVGAGI. The length of the CDR3 is 15 residues. V was cut by 2 bases and J by 0 bases, with 10 bases left in between. The DNA for the CDR3 is TGTGCCAGCAGTTACGGGACAACCTCTAACTATGGCTACACCTTC. This translates into CASSYGTTSNYGYTF.

This clonotype was seen more than once but under ten times. This chain connects TRBV7-9 to TRBJ1-1; D ambiguous. V was shortened by 1 base and J by 1 base, with 7 bases between the two germline ends. This CDR3 contains 14 residues. CDR1 and CDR2 from the germline V gene are SEHNR and FQNEAQ (reference sequence). In nucleotides, the CDR3 is TGTGCCAGCAGCTTAGTCGGGTCGAACACTGAAGCTTTCTTT. This encodes CASSLVGSNTEAFF.